This T cell receptor (beta chain) was identified in a study of OX40 agonist ivuxolimab in advanced cancers. Looking at the study overall: Participants could have had prior anti-PD-1, anti-PD-L1 or anti-CTLA-4 therapy, and around 40% had some.

This CDR3 is 9 amino acids long. Germline loops: CDR1 MNHNS, CDR2 SASEGT. Concerning this clone: Its cognate antigen is unknown. The junction and the germline gene differ at one end; a read error may be behind it.

Study-level results: In CD8+ T cells, expanded clones were on average more numerous than in CD4+. In the 0.1-3.0 mg/kg groups, partial responders showed among the lowest expansion. By week 6 at 0.1 to 3.0 mg/kg, blood CD4+ and CD8+ T cells had expanded clonally.

Only in-frame clones appear in the TCRdb table, and some are missing; sequencing was by immunoSEQ multiplex PCR. The sample includes about 82,000 clones, around 83% of them seen just once. The source was CD4+ or CD8+ T cells sorted from blood, collected in a trial of the OX40 agonist ivuxolimab. The sequence was collected from an adult with an advanced solid tumor such as melanoma, head and neck, liver or kidney cancer. This chain joins TRBV6-1 and TRBJ1-1, with a possible D match to TRBD1 (5 bases). The CDR3 DNA reads TGTGCCAGCAATCCACTCGGACAATTT. The encoded protein is CASNPLGQF.